Detailed here is one TCR beta chain. This clonotype showed up just a few times. It lacks a known antigen. Nothing much larger sits one base from this clone, and base qualities are not available. The library was produced with 5' RACE. The listed sequencing device is NextSeq 500. The TCR library protocol attached unique molecular identifiers to individual cDNA molecules to correct for sequencing error and PCR bias. Both TCR alpha and beta chains were sequenced, and tight co-correlation was observed between alpha and beta sequence abundances in each sample. Per the authors' processing: V gene, J gene and CDR3 annotation of TCR sequences was performed with Decombinator V4. TCRs were defined as expanded if a significant change between any two time points was detected under a Poisson model with p below 0.0001. TCR abundances were normalised to the total number of TCRs sequenced in each sample and reported as counts per million. MAIT TCRs were defined by TRAV1-2 paired with TRAJ12, TRAJ20 or TRAJ33, and iNKT TCRs by TRAV10 paired with TRAJ18. VDJdb, accessed 1 November 2021, was searched for CMV, EBV and SARS-CoV-2 annotated TCRs, excluding TCRs annotated for multiple antigens. The raw public data were reprocessed by TCRdb itself: fastp quality trimming at Q25, MiXCR clonotype calling, in-frame beta chains only. Every entry covers one CDR3 protein and lists the most common genes and DNA from its rows. None of the V and J calls come from the authors' own analysis; TCRdb made them. The sample data list about 72,000 distinct CDR3 sequences, and 10% of these were observed just once. The ten biggest clones cover 7.6% of the sample.

This was a case-control study nested in a cohort of healthcare workers in London, UK, who had nasopharyngeal swab PCR tests and blood samples taken every week. Healthcare workers were enrolled in the week of the UK lockdown, from 23 to 31 March 2020, and were followed every week for up to about 16 weeks. This specimen belongs to a study of early T cells in non-severe SARS-CoV-2 infection (dated by TCRdb to the early 2020s). Some background on the complete study: Because TCR sequencing relied on bulk RNA taken from unsorted whole blood, pairing of alpha and beta chains was not possible.

The germline V gene encodes CDR1 LNHNV and CDR2 YYDKDF (reference sequence). CDR3 length: 19 amino acids, cysteine to phenylalanine. Only CDR3 DNA remains: 57 bases, in frame from the first base. Trimming removed 6 bases from V and 2 bases from J; the gene matches leave 15 bases unexplained. Summary of the overall study and its limitations: VDJdb matching was skewed toward anti-spike CD8 responses and likely underestimated virus-specific expansions, missing private and CD4 specificities.

The specimen was whole blood, collected at baseline. The receptor comes from an adult who was a healthcare worker with PCR-confirmed SARS-CoV-2 infection or an uninfected control (not recorded which). The rearranged chain carries TRBV15 and TRBJ2-6; 8 bases in between match TRBD1. The encoded CDR3 is CATSRTRQGLGTGANVLTF. The sequenced DNA: TGTGCCACCAGTCGAACCCGACAGGGGTTAGGTACTGGGGCCAACGTCCTGACTTTC.